This T cell receptor beta chain appears in the sequencing data of a study of cytomegalovirus exposure and HLA in healthy donors. Study-wide results and caveats: Analyses of presence and absence presupposed an approximately uniform sequencing depth across donors. In a later analysis, at a false discovery rate of 0.05, 15,000 to 20,000 TCR beta sequences were associated with HLA alleles. Some TCR beta chains (about 170 of them) were listed as cytomegalovirus-associated.

In the PCR, 60 Vbeta and 13 Jbeta primers were used. Sequenced by immunoSEQ multiplex PCR; TCRdb stores in-frame clones only, minus some. The sample lists 85,000 to 100,000 clones; 60% to 65% were seen once. Turning to this clone: Its target is not known.

This receptor was obtained from a human donor in good health. The specimen sequenced was PBMCs.

The CDR3: CASSGTALTSTDTQYF. The CDR3 DNA sequence: TGTGCCAGTAGCGGGACAGCACTTACTAGCACAGATACGCAGTATTTT. The J gene is TRBJ2-3, the V gene TRBV19; TRBD1 matches 7 bases. The CDR3 has 16 residues. The germline CDR1 and CDR2 sequences are LNHDA and SQIVND (reference sequence). After removal of 6 bases from V and 0 bases from J, the junction contained 9 bases not matched to a gene.